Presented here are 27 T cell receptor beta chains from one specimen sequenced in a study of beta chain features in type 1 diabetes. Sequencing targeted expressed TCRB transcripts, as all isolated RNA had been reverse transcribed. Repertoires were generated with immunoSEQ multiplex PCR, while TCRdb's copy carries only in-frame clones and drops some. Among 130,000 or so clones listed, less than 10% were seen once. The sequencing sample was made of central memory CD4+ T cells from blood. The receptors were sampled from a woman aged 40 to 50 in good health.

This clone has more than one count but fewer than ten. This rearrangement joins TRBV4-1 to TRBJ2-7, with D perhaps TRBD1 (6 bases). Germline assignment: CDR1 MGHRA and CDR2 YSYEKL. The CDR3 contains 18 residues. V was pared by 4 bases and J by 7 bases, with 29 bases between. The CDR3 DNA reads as TGCGCCAGCAGCCTGACAGGACGGAGTCCCTCCGCCGGTAGAGAGCAGTACTTC. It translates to CASSLTGRSPSAGREQYF.

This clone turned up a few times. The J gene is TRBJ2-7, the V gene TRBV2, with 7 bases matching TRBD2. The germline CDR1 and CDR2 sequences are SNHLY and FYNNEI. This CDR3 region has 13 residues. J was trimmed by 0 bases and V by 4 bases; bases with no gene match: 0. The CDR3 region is CASSASGSYEQYF. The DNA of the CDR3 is TGTGCCAGCAGTGCTAGCGGCTCCTACGAGCAGTACTTC.

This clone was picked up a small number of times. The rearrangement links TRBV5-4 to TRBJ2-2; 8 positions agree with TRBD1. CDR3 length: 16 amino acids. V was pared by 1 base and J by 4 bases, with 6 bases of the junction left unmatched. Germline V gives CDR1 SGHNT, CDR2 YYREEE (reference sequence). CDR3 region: CASSLLGQGFTGELFF. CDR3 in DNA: TGTGCCAGCAGCTTGCTAGGACAGGGATTCACCGGGGAGCTGTTTTTT.

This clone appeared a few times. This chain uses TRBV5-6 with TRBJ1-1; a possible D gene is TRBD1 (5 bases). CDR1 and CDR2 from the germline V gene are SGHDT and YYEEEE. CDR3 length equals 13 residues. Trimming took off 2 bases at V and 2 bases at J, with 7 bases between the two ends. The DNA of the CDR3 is TGTGCCAGCAGCTTCGGGGGAAACACTGAAGCTTTCTTT. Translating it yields CASSFGGNTEAFF.

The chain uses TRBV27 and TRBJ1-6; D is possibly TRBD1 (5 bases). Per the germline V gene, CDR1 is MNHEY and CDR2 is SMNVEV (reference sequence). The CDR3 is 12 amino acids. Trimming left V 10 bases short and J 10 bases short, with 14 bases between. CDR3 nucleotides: TGTGCCACGGGCAGGGCCAGCTCACCCCTCCACTTT. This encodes CATGRASSPLHF.

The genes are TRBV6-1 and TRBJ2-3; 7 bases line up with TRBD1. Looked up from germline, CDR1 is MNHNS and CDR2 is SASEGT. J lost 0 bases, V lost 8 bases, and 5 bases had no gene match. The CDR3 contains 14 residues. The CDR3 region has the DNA TGTGCCAGCGGTAGGGGGCCTAGCACAGATACGCAGTATTTT. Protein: CASGRGPSTDTQYF.

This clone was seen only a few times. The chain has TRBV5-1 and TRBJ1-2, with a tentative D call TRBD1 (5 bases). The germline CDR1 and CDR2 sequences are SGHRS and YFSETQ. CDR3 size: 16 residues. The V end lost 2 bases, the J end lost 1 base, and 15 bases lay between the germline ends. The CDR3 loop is CASSLSPSTVNYGYTF. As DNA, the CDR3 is TGCGCCAGCAGCTTATCCCCCTCGACAGTTAACTATGGCTACACCTTC.

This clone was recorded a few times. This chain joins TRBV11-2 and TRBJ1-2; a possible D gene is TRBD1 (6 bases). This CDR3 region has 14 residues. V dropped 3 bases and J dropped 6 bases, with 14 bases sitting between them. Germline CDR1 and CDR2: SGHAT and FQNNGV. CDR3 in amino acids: CASSLEQGAHGYTF. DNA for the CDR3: TGTGCCAGCAGCTTGGAACAGGGTGCACATGGCTACACCTTC.

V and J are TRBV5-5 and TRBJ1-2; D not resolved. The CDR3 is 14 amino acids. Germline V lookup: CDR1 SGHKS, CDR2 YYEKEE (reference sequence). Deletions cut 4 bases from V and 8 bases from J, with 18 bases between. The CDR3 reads CASSPAWEVEGYTF. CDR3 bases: TGTGCCAGCAGCCCCGCATGGGAGGTGGAGGGCTACACCTTC.

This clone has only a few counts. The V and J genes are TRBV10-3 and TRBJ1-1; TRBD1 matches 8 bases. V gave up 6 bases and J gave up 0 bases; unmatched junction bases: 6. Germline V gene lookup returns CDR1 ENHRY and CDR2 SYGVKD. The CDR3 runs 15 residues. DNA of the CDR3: TGTGCCATCAGCCTAGAACAGGGGGTGAACACTGAAGCTTTCTTT. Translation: CAISLEQGVNTEAFF.

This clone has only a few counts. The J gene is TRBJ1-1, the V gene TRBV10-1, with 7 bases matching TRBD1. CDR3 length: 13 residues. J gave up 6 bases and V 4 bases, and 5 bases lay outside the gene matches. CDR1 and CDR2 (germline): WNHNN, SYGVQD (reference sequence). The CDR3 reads CASSVDRDSEAFF. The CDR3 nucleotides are TGCGCCAGCAGTGTCGACAGGGACTCTGAAGCTTTCTTT.

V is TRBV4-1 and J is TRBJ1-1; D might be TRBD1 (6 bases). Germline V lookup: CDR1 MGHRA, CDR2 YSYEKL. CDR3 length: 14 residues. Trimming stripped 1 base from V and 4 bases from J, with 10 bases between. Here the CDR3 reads CASSQATGTTEAFF. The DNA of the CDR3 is TGCGCCAGCAGCCAAGCAACAGGGACCACTGAAGCTTTCTTT.

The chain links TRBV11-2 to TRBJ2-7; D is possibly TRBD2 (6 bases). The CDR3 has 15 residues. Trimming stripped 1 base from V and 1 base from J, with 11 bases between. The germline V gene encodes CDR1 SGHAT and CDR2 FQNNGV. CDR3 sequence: CASSLAPGTSYEQYF. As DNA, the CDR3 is TGTGCCAGCAGCTTAGCCCCAGGGACTTCCTACGAGCAGTACTTC.

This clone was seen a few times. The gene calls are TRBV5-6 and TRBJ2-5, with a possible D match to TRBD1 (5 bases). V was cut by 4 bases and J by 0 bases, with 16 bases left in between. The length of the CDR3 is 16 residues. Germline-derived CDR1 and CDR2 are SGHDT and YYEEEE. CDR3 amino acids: CASSTPRQKYQETQYF. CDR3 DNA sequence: TGTGCCAGCAGCACTCCGAGACAGAAGTACCAAGAGACCCAGTACTTC.

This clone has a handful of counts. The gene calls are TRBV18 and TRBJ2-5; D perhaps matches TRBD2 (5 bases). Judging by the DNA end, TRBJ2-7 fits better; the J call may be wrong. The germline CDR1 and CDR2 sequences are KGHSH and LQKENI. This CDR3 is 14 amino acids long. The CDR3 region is CASSPPGVSYEQYF. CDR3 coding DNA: TGTGCCAGCTCACCACCCGGGGTCTCTTACGAGCAGTACTTC.

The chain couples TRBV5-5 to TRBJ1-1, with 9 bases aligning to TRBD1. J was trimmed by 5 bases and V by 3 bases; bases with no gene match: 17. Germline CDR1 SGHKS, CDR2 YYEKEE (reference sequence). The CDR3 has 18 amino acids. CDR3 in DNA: TGTGCCAGCAGCTCGATCATGCGGGACAGGGTTATAGGGACTGAAGCTTTCTTT. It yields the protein CASSSIMRDRVIGTEAFF.

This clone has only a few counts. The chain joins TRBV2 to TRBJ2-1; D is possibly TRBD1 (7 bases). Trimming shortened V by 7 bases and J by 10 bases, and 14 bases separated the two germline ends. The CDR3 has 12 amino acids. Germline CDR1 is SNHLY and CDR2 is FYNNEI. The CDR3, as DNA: TGTGCCAGCAAGGAGGGGGCGGAAGAGCAGTTCTTC. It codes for CASKEGAEEQFF.

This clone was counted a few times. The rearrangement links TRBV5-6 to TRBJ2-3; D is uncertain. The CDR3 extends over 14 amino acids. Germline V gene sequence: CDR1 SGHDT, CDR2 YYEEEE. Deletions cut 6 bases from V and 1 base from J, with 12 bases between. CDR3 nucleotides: TGTGCCAGCACCAAGTTACTCCGCACAGATACGCAGTATTTT. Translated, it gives CASTKLLRTDTQYF.

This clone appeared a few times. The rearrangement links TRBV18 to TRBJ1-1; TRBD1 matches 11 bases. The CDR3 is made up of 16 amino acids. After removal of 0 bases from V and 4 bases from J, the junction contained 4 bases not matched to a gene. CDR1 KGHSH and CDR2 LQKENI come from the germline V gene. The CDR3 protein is CASSPPGTGGSTEAFF. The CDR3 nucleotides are TGTGCCAGCTCACCACCTGGGACAGGGGGAAGCACTGAAGCTTTCTTT.

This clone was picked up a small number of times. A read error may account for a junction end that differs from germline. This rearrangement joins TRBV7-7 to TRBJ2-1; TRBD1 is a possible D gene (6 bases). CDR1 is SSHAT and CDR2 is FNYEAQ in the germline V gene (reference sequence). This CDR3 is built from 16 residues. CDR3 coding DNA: TGTGCTAGCAGCTTAGGGCAGGGGCCGGGTGTGAATGAGCAGTTCTTC. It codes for CASSLGQGPGVNEQFF.

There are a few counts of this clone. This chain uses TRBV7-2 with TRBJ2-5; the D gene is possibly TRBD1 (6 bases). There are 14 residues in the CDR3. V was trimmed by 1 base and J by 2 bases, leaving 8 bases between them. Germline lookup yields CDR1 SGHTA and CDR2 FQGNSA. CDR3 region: CASSLGGQQETQYF. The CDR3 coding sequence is TGTGCCAGCAGCTTAGGGGGACAACAAGAGACCCAGTACTTC.

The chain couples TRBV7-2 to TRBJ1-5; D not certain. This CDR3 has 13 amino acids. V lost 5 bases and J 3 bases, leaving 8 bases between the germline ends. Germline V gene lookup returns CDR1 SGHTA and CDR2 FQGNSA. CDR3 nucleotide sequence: TGTGCCAGCAGCACTCAACCCAATCAGCCCCAGCATTTT. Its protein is CASSTQPNQPQHF.

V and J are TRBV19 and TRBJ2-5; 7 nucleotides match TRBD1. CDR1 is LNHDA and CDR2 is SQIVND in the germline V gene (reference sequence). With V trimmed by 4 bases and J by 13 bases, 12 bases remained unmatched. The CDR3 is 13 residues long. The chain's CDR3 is CASSKGARDPRYF. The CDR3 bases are TGTGCCAGTAGTAAGGGGGCTAGAGACCCTCGGTACTTC.

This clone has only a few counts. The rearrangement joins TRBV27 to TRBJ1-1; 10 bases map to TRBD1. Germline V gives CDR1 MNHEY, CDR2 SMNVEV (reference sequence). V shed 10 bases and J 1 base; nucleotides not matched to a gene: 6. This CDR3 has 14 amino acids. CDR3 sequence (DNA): TGTGCCACCTCCCGGGACAGGGGGAACACTGAAGCTTTCTTT. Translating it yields CATSRDRGNTEAFF.

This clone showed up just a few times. The CDR3 spells CSVVYGTDTRTDTQYF. The DNA of the CDR3 is TGCAGCGTTGTGTATGGGACAGATACCCGCACAGATACGCAGTATTTT. The rearrangement joins TRBV29-1 to TRBJ2-3; TRBD1 matches at 7 bases. Germline trimming cut 4 bases from V and 1 base from J; bases unmatched to any gene: 11. The V gene's germline CDR1 is SQVTM and CDR2 ANQGSEA. This CDR3 comprises 16 residues.

CDR3 sequence reads: CASSQAGEATGILLGYTF. The CDR3 DNA follows: TGCGCCAGCAGCCAAGCGGGGGAGGCGACGGGGATTTTGTTGGGCTACACCTTC. This chain connects TRBV4-3 to TRBJ1-2; perhaps TRBD1 as D (5 bases). Germline values: CDR1 LGHNA, CDR2 YSLEER. V was pared by 1 base and J by 8 bases, with 26 bases between. The CDR3 extends over 18 amino acids.

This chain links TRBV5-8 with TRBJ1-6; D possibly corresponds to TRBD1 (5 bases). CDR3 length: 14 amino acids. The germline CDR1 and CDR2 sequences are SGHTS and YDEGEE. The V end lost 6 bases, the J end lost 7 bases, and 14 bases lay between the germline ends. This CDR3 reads CASNKGTNNSPLHF. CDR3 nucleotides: TGTGCCAGCAACAAGGGGACTAACAATTCACCCCTCCACTTT. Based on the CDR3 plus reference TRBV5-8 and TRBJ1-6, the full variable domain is EAGVTQSPTHLIKTRGQQATLRCSPISGHTSVYWYQQALGLGLQFLLWYDEGEERNRGNFPPRFSGRQFPNYSSELNVNALELEDSALYLCASNKGTNNSPLHFGNGTRLTVT.